This T cell receptor (beta chain) was observed in a study of T cell clones after liver transplantation. Study background: Pre-transplant mixed lymphocyte reactions yielded third-party-reactive TCRbeta sequences as comparators for graft-donor-reactive sequences. Tolerance: complete withdrawal held at least one year, liver enzymes staying within twice normal.

Germline CDR1 and CDR2: SGHDT and YYEEEE. V was cut by 4 bases and J by 0 bases, with 17 bases left in between. CDR3 length equals 18 residues. Profiled with immunoSEQ multiplex PCR; TCRdb holds only in-frame clones, not every one. In the table there are tens of thousands of clones, 71% of which are singletons. This chain uses TRBV5-6 with TRBJ2-6, with D possibly matching TRBD1 (5 bases). This specimen was CD4+ T cells from blood, taken before liver transplant. The TCR comes from a human donor who received a liver transplant. CDR3 DNA: TGTGCCAGCAGCCCAAGGACACGGGCCTACTCTGGGGCCAACGTCCTGACTTTC. This translates into CASSPRTRAYSGANVLTF.